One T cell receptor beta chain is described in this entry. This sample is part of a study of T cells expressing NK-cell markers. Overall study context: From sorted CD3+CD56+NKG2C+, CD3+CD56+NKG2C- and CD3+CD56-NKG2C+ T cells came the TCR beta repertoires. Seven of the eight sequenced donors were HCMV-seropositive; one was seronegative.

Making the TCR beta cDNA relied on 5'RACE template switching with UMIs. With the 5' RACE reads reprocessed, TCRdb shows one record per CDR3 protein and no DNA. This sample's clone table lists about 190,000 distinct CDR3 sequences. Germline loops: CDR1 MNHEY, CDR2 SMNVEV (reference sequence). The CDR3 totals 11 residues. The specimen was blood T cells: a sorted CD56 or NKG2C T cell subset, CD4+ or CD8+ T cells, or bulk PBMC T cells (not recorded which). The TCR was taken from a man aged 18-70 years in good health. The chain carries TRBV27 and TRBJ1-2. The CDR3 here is CATYHDYGYTF.